This T cell receptor beta chain comes out of a study of blood T cell repertoires in COVID-19. Study information: COVID-19 samples, acute and convalescent, were from the United States, Italy and Spain.

Authors' methods: Nucleated cell number was recorded as an estimate derived from reference gene primer amplification. Some clones are missing from TCRdb's copy, which holds only in-frame ones; the method was immunoSEQ multiplex PCR. V and J calls and clone size come straight from that table; D and trimming were deduced from the DNA. The sample contains about 370,000 clones, more than 80% of which appear only once. Trimming took off 0 bases at V and 5 bases at J, with 10 bases between the two ends. Per germline, CDR1 LGHNA and CDR2 YNFKEQ. The CDR3 is 15 residues long. Cohort allocation depended upon clinical history that participants reported. Cohort 3 recovery required two negative PCRs, clearance, or symptom resolution.

The V gene is TRBV4-2, the J gene TRBJ1-4; D call uncertain. Sequencing was done on a sample of PBMCs or T cells enriched from blood (not recorded which). This sequence originates from a man aged 18 to 30 who had recovered from COVID-19. The CDR3 sequence is CASSQDRSGNEKLFF. The CDR3 DNA reads TGTGCCAGCAGCCAAGATCGGTCGGGGAATGAAAAACTGTTTTTT.